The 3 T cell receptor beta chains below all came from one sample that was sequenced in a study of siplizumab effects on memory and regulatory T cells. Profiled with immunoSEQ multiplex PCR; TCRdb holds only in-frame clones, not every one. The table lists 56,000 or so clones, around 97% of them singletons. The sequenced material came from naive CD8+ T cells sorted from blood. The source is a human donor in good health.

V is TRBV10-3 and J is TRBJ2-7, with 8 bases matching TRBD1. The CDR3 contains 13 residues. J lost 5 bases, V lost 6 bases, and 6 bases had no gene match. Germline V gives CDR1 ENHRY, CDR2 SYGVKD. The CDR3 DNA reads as TGTGCCATCAGCCCCGGACAGGGTGACGAGCAGTACTTC. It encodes CAISPGQGDEQYF.

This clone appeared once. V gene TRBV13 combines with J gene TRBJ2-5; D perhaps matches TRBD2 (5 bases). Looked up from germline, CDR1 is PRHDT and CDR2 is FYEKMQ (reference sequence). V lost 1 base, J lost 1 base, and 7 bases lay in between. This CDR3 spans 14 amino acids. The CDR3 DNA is TGTGCCAGCAGCTTAGCGGGGTCCCAAGAGACCCAGTACTTC. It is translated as CASSLAGSQETQYF.

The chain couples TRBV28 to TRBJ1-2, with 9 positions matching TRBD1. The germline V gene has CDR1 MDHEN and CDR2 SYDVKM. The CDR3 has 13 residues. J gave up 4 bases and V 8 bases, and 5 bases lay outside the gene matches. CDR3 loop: CASRDREGYGYTF. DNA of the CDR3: TGTGCCAGCCGGGACAGGGAGGGCTATGGCTACACCTTC.